A selection of T cell receptor beta chains follows, all from one sample in a study of T cell repertoires in cytomegalovirus infection. TCRdb reprocessed the reads via MiXCR and lists one record per CDR3 protein. The table has tens of thousands of distinct CDR3 sequences, roughly a fifth seen once. These TCRs' antigens remain unknown. The sequenced sample was CD8+ T cells from cultured PBMCs, obtained from culture after CMV antigen stimulation. Receptor source: a human donor in good health (CMV status not recorded). Some clones in this sample may be carry-over from other donors' samples. Both conserved end residues are part of each CDR3. Fields, in order: V gene, clone size, D gene, J gene, CDR3 protein, CDR3 DNA. A D gene is named only where the DNA matches it firmly. A row's size may be missing; if present it is once, few, many or a size class.

>TRBV7-9|few|.|TRBJ1-1
CASSTDSSTEAFF
TGTGCCAGCAGCACGGACAGTTCCACTGAAGCTTTCTTT
>TRBV12-3/TRBV12-4|.|TRBD1|TRBJ1-2
CASSFSGTGYYGYTF
TGTGCCAGCAGCTTCTCCGGGACAGGGTACTATGGCTACACCTTC
>TRBV28|medium-sized|TRBD1|TRBJ2-3
CASSPRQGASTDTQYF
TGTGCCAGCAGCCCCCGACAGGGGGCGAGCACAGATACGCAGTATTTT
>TRBV5-6|.|TRBD1|TRBJ2-3
CASSFGTGATDTQYF
TGTGCCAGCAGCTTCGGGACAGGGGCAACAGATACGCAGTATTTT
>TRBV12-3/TRBV12-4|few|.|TRBJ2-1
CASSLWDLASEQFF
TGTGCCAGCTCCCTTTGGGACTTAGCTAGTGAGCAGTTCTTC
>TRBV27|.|TRBD2|TRBJ2-3
CASSSSGGRNTQYF
TGTGCCAGCAGTTCTAGCGGGGGACGAAATACGCAGTATTTT
>TRBV7-8|.|TRBD2|TRBJ2-3
CASSGTSGGYTQYF
TGTGCCAGCAGCGGGACTAGCGGGGGTTATACGCAGTATTTT
>TRBV7-8|many|.|TRBJ2-7
CASSPRRRGHLSYEQYF
TGTGCCAGCAGCCCAAGGAGACGGGGACACCTCTCCTACGAGCAGTACTTC
>TRBV14|.|TRBD2|TRBJ2-3
CASSQDSGYTDTQYF
TGTGCCAGCAGCCAAGATAGCGGGTACACAGATACGCAGTATTTT
>TRBV7-3|.|.|TRBJ2-2
CASSLTGPATGELFF
TGTGCCAGCAGCCTCACTGGACCAGCCACCGGGGAGCTGTTTTTT
>TRBV4-2|.|.|TRBJ2-7
CASSPGKGFYEQYF
TGTGCCAGCAGCCCCGGGAAGGGTTTCTACGAGCAGTACTTC
>TRBV7-2|.|.|TRBJ2-2
CASSSGTLEGGTGELFF
TGTGCCAGCAGCTCCGGGACCCTGGAAGGAGGAACCGGGGAGCTGTTTTTT
>TRBV6-4|few|.|TRBJ1-1
CASSESPGNTEAFF
TGTGCCAGCAGTGAATCCCCGGGGAACACTGAAGCTTTCTTT
>TRBV7-2|.|TRBD2|TRBJ2-3
CASSLSAGERADTQYF
TGTGCCAGCAGCTTGAGTGCGGGAGAGCGGGCAGATACGCAGTATTTT
>TRBV6-5|.|TRBD1|TRBJ2-7
CASSYSSGTGSHEQYF
TGTGCCAGCAGTTACTCATCCGGGACAGGGTCTCACGAGCAGTACTTC
>TRBV12-5|many|TRBD1|TRBJ1-5
CASGLPGQGGIDQPQHF
TGTGCTAGTGGTTTGCCGGGACAGGGGGGAATCGATCAGCCCCAGCATTTT
>TRBV6-1|.|.|TRBJ2-4
CAIAKNIQYF
TGTGCCATAGCCAAAAACATTCAGTACTTC
>TRBV6-2/TRBV6-3|.|TRBD1|TRBJ2-7
CASSYSLDRDYEQYF
TGTGCCAGCAGTTACTCCCTGGACAGGGACTACGAGCAGTACTTC
>TRBV7-9|.|.|TRBJ2-2
CASSWDELFF
TGTGCCAGCAGCTGGGACGAGCTGTTTTTT
>TRBV7-9|few|.|TRBJ1-2
CASSLGTADGYTF
TGTGCCAGCAGCTTAGGGACAGCCGATGGCTACACCTTC
>TRBV6-1|.|.|TRBJ2-1
CASSPATLPIGLNEQFF
TGTGCCAGCAGCCCAGCGACTTTACCGATAGGTCTCAATGAGCAGTTCTTC
>TRBV7-4|.|.|TRBJ1-6
CASSPMESYNSPLHF
TGTGCCAGCAGCCCGATGGAGTCCTATAATTCACCCCTCCACTTT
>TRBV7-2|few|TRBD2|TRBJ2-7
CASSSRSGGAGAPDEQYF
TGTGCCAGCAGCTCGAGGAGCGGGGGGGCCGGGGCTCCCGACGAGCAGTACTTC
>TRBV6-6|few|.|TRBJ2-3
CASSYLGLRATDTQYF
TGTGCCAGCAGTTACCTGGGACTGAGGGCCACAGATACGCAGTATTTT
>TRBV7-9|few|TRBD2|TRBJ2-7
CASSSLALAGYEQYF
TGTGCCAGCAGCTCCCTGGCCCTAGCGGGGTACGAGCAGTACTTC
>TRBV25-1|.|TRBD1|TRBJ1-5
CASSDGTGSQPQHF
TGTGCCAGCAGTGACGGGACAGGGTCGCAGCCCCAGCATTTT
>TRBV6-2/TRBV6-3|.|TRBD1|TRBJ2-5
CASSYSTGLETQYF
TGTGCCAGCAGTTACTCGACAGGGCTAGAGACCCAGTACTTC
>TRBV7-2|.|TRBD2|TRBJ2-7
CASRKTSGVFDEQYF
TGTGCCAGCAGGAAGACTAGCGGGGTTTTCGACGAGCAGTACTTC
>TRBV11-2|medium-sized|TRBD1|TRBJ2-7
CASSSRDRTYEQYF
TGTGCCAGCAGCTCCCGGGACAGAACTTACGAGCAGTACTTC
>TRBV6-5|few|TRBD1|TRBJ2-7
CASSYPGQAAYEQYF
TGTGCCAGCAGTTACCCCGGACAGGCCGCCTACGAGCAGTACTTC
>TRBV7-9|.|.|TRBJ1-6
CASSPSGVNSPLHF
TGTGCCAGCAGCCCATCAGGGGTAAATTCACCCCTCCACTTT
>TRBV9|.|TRBD2|TRBJ2-1
CASSPQREVYNEQFF
TGTGCCAGCAGCCCTCAGCGGGAGGTCTACAATGAGCAGTTCTTC
>TRBV11-1|few|TRBD2|TRBJ2-1
CASSHPKTSGGVYNEQFF
TGTGCCAGCAGCCACCCAAAGACTAGCGGGGGGGTCTACAATGAGCAGTTCTTC
>TRBV6-2/TRBV6-3|.|.|TRBJ2-7
CASSHGNEQYF
TGTGCCAGCAGCCACGGCAACGAGCAGTACTTC
>TRBV6-2/TRBV6-3|few|.|TRBJ1-1
CASSYPSEAFF
TGTGCCAGCAGTTACCCCAGTGAAGCTTTCTTT
>TRBV6-6|.|TRBD2|TRBJ2-3
CASSSPSGRAEDTQYF
TGTGCCAGCAGTAGCCCTAGCGGGAGGGCCGAAGATACGCAGTATTTT
>TRBV7-8|.|.|TRBJ1-1
CASSLRGGPNTEAFF
TGTGCCAGCAGCTTAAGGGGGGGGCCGAACACTGAAGCTTTCTTT
>TRBV4-2|many|.|TRBJ1-1
CASSQVMQGGTEAFF
TGTGCCAGCAGCCAAGTCATGCAAGGGGGCACTGAAGCTTTCTTT